This entry lists 20 T cell receptor beta chains sequenced from one sample in a study of CD8+ T cells in alopecia areata. Stated treatment: oral pan-JAK inhibitor, 5-10 mg twice daily. Investigators isolated RNA and reverse transcribed it into cDNA to act as the sequencing template. The method was immunoSEQ multiplex PCR; TCRdb's version includes in-frame clones alone and lacks a portion of them. This table holds 200,000 to 250,000 clones, 35% to 45% found once. The starting material was CD4+ T cells sorted from blood, obtained at approximately week 30, from a patient treated with tofacitinib. The receptors shown here come from a human donor with alopecia areata.

Concerning this clone itself: One junction end disagrees with the germline gene, perhaps due to a read error. The rearrangement links TRBV11-2 to TRBJ2-3; 11 positions agree with TRBD2. This CDR3 comprises 15 residues. From germline, CDR1 is SGHAT and CDR2 FQNNGV. CDR3 nucleotide sequence: TGTGCCAGCAGCTACCTAGCGGGAGGCACCGATACGCAGTATTTT. It translates to CASSYLAGGTDTQYF.

This chain connects TRBV5-1 to TRBJ2-3, with D unresolved. The CDR3 extends over 13 amino acids. Germline lookup yields CDR1 SGHRS and CDR2 YFSETQ. V was trimmed by 7 bases and J by 2 bases, leaving 11 bases between them. The CDR3, as DNA: TGCGCCAGCTCCGTCAGCGTCACAGATACGCAGTATTTT. Its protein is CASSVSVTDTQYF.

This clone was observed a handful of times. V is TRBV4-1 and J is TRBJ2-7; possibly TRBD1 or TRBD2 for D (5 bases each). The germline V gene has CDR1 MGHRA and CDR2 YSYEKL. The CDR3 is made up of 15 amino acids. V shed 1 base and J shed 6 bases, with 16 bases lying between them. The CDR3 DNA follows: TGCGCCAGCAGCCAAGCCTTCCACGGGGACGGCGAGCAGTACTTC. This sequence encodes CASSQAFHGDGEQYF.

This clone was counted between two and nine times. The rearrangement joins TRBV7-9 to TRBJ1-4; 10 bases fit TRBD1. Losses at the gene ends were 5 bases for V and 4 bases for J; bases not matched to a gene: 4. CDR3 size: 15 residues. The V gene's germline CDR1 is SEHNR and CDR2 FQNEAQ (reference sequence). Here the CDR3 DNA reads TGTGCCAGCAGCCGGACAGGGGGTTATAATGAAAAACTGTTTTTT. It codes for CASSRTGGYNEKLFF.

The table lists this clone with a few counts. V gene TRBV11-2 combines with J gene TRBJ2-1; TRBD2 matches at 7 bases. The junction had 13 bases not matched to a gene; V was cut back by 5 bases and J by 6 bases. There are 16 residues in the CDR3. Looked up from germline, CDR1 is SGHAT and CDR2 is FQNNGV. CDR3 DNA: TGTGCCAGCAGCCCCTTCGGGGCGGGAGCAGGCAATGAGCAGTTCTTC. It codes for CASSPFGAGAGNEQFF.

The chain joins TRBV27 to TRBJ2-7, with 8 positions matching TRBD1. CDR1 is MNHEY and CDR2 is SMNVEV in the germline V gene (reference sequence). The ends lost 4 bases at V and 4 bases at J; junction bases unmatched: 6. This CDR3 spans 14 amino acids. CDR3 protein: CASSSTGGGYEQYF. CDR3 nucleotide sequence: TGTGCCAGCAGTTCTACAGGGGGAGGATACGAGCAGTACTTC.

V gene TRBV6-5 combines with J gene TRBJ1-1; 8 bases match TRBD1. V lost 10 bases to trimming and J lost 3 bases; unmatched junction nucleotides: 7. CDR1 is MNHEY, CDR2 SVGAGI, per germline. This CDR3 is 13 amino acids long. CDR3 nucleotides: TGTGCCACCAAAGGGACAGGCTACACTGAAGCTTTCTTT. It is translated as CATKGTGYTEAFF.

The rearrangement joins TRBV2 to TRBJ2-4; D call uncertain. This CDR3 has 12 amino acids. V was cut by 3 bases and J by 8 bases, with 8 bases left in between. Germline-derived CDR1 and CDR2 are SNHLY and FYNNEI. The CDR3 DNA sequence: TGTGCCAGCAGTGAGTCCCGGGACATTCAGTACTTC. It codes for CASSESRDIQYF.

This clone was counted a few times. V is TRBV30 and J is TRBJ2-1; TRBD1 might be the D (6 bases). Trimming took 7 bases from V and 5 from J, leaving 12 bases between them. Germline values: CDR1 GTSNPN, CDR2 SVGIG (reference sequence). This CDR3 spans 12 amino acids. The CDR3 sequence is CASGGSHNEQFF. CDR3 DNA: TGTGCCTCTGGGGGCAGCCACAATGAGCAGTTCTTC.

This clone occurred a few times. The V and J genes are TRBV7-2 and TRBJ1-5, with TRBD1 matching 11 bases. The length of the CDR3 is 15 residues. V lost 4 bases to trimming and J lost 5 bases; unmatched junction nucleotides: 4. Per germline, CDR1 SGHTA and CDR2 FQGNSA. The CDR3 bases are TGTGCCAGCAGCTCCTGGACAGGGGGCTATCAGCCCCAGCATTTT. Amino acid sequence: CASSSWTGGYQPQHF.

The rearrangement links TRBV29-1 to TRBJ2-2; D is possibly TRBD2 (6 bases). V lost 1 base and J 0 bases, leaving 9 bases between the germline ends. The CDR3 contains 15 residues. From germline, CDR1 is SQVTM and CDR2 ANQGSEA. The CDR3 spells CSVEGGGANTGELFF. CDR3 sequence (DNA): TGCAGCGTTGAAGGGGGCGGGGCGAACACCGGGGAGCTGTTTTTT.

The chain is built from TRBV28 and TRBJ2-1; 8 nucleotides agree with TRBD1. J gave up 15 bases and V 3 bases, and 4 bases lay outside the gene matches. The germline CDR1 and CDR2 sequences are MDHEN and SYDVKM. CDR3 size: 11 residues. Written as DNA, the CDR3 is TGTGCCAGCAGTTTTTGGGACAGGACGTTCTTC. This encodes CASSFWDRTFF.

This clone was seen a handful of times. V gene TRBV12-5 combines with J gene TRBJ2-1; 8 bases match TRBD1. Germline V gives CDR1 LGHNT, CDR2 FRNRAP. The trim removed 1 base at V and 1 base at J, leaving 0 bases unmatched. This CDR3 has 15 residues. The CDR3 DNA reads TGTGCTAGTGGTTTGGGGACAGGGTCCTACAATGAGCAGTTCTTC. It encodes CASGLGTGSYNEQFF.

This clone showed up just a few times. The chain couples TRBV11-2 to TRBJ2-1; a possible D gene is TRBD1 (5 bases). From germline, CDR1 is SGHAT and CDR2 FQNNGV. This CDR3 spans 14 amino acids. Trimming left V 2 bases short and J 7 bases short, with 12 bases between. The CDR3 DNA follows: TGTGCCAGCAGCTTAATCCAGGGCAGGAATGAGCAGTTCTTC. Protein product: CASSLIQGRNEQFF.

This clone was seen only a few times. The chain combines TRBV4-1 with TRBJ2-7; 10 nucleotides line up with TRBD2. The CDR3 runs 19 residues. Trimming took 1 base from V and 0 from J; bases not matched to a gene: 12. Per germline, CDR1 MGHRA and CDR2 YSYEKL. The CDR3 DNA reads TGCGCCAGCAGCCAAGGTGAAGGGCTAGCGGGAGTGATCTCCTACGAGCAGTACTTC. As protein: CASSQGEGLAGVISYEQYF.

V usage is TRBV2 and J usage is TRBJ2-7; D uncertain. Germline V gives CDR1 SNHLY, CDR2 FYNNEI. This CDR3 has 11 amino acids. Trimming removed 4 bases from V and 5 bases from J, with 6 bases in between. For the CDR3, the DNA is TGTGCCAGCAGTGGCTACGACGAGCAGTACTTC. Its translation is CASSGYDEQYF.

This clone has only a few counts. This chain uses TRBV11-2 with TRBJ2-1; D is unclear. Germline CDR1 SGHAT, CDR2 FQNNGV. This CDR3 has 16 amino acids. V lost 2 bases to trimming and J lost 4 bases, with 15 bases between them. CDR3 sequence: CASSLFLDGRYNEQFF. CDR3 in DNA: TGTGCCAGCAGCTTATTTCTCGACGGACGGTACAATGAGCAGTTCTTC.

This clone occurred a few times. The rearrangement joins TRBV30 to TRBJ1-2, with D uncertain. Trimming left V 5 bases short and J 5 bases short, with 15 bases between. The CDR3 has 13 residues. Germline V gene sequence: CDR1 GTSNPN, CDR2 SVGIG (reference sequence). The CDR3 DNA sequence: TGTGCCTGGGAACGGGGTCTGGGATATGGCTACACCTTC. Protein sequence: CAWERGLGYGYTF.

The chain has TRBV4-1 and TRBJ1-2; TRBD1 agrees at 10 bases. The V gene end was trimmed by 1 base and the J gene end by 5 bases; junction bases not matched to a gene: 1. Germline-derived CDR1 and CDR2 are MGHRA and YSYEKL. The CDR3 sequence is 14 residues long. Here the CDR3 DNA reads TGCGCCAGCAGCCAAGGGACAGGGGGGTATGGCTACACCTTC. Its translation: CASSQGTGGYGYTF.

The chain combines TRBV7-2 with TRBJ2-1; possible D gene TRBD2, 5 bases. The CDR3 totals 14 residues. CDR1 and CDR2 from the germline V gene are SGHTA and FQGNSA. Trimming left V 2 bases short and J 3 bases short, with 8 bases between. CDR3 loop: CASSLPGNYNEQFF. In DNA, the CDR3 is TGTGCCAGCAGCTTACCGGGGAACTACAATGAGCAGTTCTTC.